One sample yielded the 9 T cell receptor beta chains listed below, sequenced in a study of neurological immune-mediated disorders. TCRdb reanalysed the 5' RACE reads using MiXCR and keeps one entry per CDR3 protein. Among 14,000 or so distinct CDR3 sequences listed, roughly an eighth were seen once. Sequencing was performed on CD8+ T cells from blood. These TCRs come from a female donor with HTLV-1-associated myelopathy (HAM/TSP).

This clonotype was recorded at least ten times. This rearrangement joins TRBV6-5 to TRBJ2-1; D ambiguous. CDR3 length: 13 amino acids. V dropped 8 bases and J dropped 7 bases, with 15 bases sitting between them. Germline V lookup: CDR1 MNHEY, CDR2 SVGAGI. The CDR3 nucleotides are TGTGCCAGCGGGCTGGGGTACGGGAATGAGCAGTTCTTC. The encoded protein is CASGLGYGNEQFF.

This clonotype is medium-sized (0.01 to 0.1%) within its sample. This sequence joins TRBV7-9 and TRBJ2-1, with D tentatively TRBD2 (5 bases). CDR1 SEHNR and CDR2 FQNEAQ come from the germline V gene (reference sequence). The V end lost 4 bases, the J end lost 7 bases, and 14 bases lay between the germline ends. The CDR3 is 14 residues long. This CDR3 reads CASSYTLGGNEQFF. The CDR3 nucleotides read TGTGCCAGCAGCTACACCCTTGGCGGGAATGAGCAGTTCTTC. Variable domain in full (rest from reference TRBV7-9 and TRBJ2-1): DTGVSQNPRHKITKRGQNVTFRCDPISEHNRLYWYRQTLGQGPEFLTYFQNEAQLEKSRLLSDRFSAERPKGSFSTLEIQRTEQGDSAMYLCASSYTLGGNEQFFGPGTRLTVL.

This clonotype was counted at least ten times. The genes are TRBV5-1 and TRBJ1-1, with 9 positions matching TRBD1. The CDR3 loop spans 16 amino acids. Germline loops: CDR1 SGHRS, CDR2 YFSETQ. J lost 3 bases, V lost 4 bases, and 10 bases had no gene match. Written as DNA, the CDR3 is TGCGCCAGCAGCCCGGAGGGGACAGGGTTTGACACTGAAGCTTTCTTT. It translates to CASSPEGTGFDTEAFF.

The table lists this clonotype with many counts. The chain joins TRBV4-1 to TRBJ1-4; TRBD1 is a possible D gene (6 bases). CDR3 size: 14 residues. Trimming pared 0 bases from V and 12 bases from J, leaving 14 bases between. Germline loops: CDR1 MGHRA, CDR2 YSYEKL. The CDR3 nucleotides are TGCGCCAGCAGCCAAGAAGGGGGGTCGTCGGAACTGTTTTTT. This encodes CASSQEGGSSELFF.

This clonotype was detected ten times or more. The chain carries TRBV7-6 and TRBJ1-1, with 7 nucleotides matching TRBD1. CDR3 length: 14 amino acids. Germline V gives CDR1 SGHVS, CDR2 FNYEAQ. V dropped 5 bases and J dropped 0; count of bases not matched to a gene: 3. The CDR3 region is CASSPGQVNTEAFF. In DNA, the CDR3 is TGTGCCAGCAGCCCCGGACAGGTGAACACTGAAGCTTTCTTT.

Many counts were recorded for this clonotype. The CDR3 loop is CASSQVLLGVRSDTQYF. CDR3 coding DNA: TGTGCCAGCAGCCAAGTGCTTTTGGGAGTTCGTTCAGATACGCAGTATTTT. This sequence joins TRBV14 and TRBJ2-3; D might be TRBD2 (5 bases). V was cut by 1 base and J by 4 bases, with 18 bases left in between. Germline V gives CDR1 SGHDN, CDR2 FVKESK. This CDR3 spans 17 amino acids. Full variable domain (missing parts from reference TRBV14 and TRBJ2-3): EAGVTQFPSHSVIEKGQTVTLRCDPISGHDNLYWYRRVMGKEIKFLLHFVKESKQDESGMPNNRFLAERTGGTYSTLKVQPAELEDSGVYFCASSQVLLGVRSDTQYFGPGTRLTVL.

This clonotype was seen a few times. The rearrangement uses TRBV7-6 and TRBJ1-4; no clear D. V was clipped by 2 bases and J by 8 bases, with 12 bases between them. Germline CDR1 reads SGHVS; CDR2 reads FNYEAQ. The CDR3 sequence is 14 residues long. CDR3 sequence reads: CASSLTWGYEKLFF. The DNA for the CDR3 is TGTGCCAGCAGCTTAACATGGGGTTACGAAAAACTGTTTTTT. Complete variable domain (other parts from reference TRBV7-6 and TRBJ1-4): GAGVSQSPRYKVTKRGQDVALRCDPISGHVSLYWYRQALGQGPEFLTYFNYEAQQDKSGLPNDRFSAERPEGSISTLTIQRTEQRDSAMYRCASSLTWGYEKLFFGSGTQLSVL.

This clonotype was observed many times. In DNA form, the CDR3 reads TGCGCCAGCAGCCACCCAGACAAAGAGACCCAGTACTTC. This encodes CASSHPDKETQYF. The gene calls are TRBV4-1 and TRBJ2-5, with no clear D. Trimming removed 3 bases at V and 3 bases at J, with 8 bases between. The germline V gene encodes CDR1 MGHRA and CDR2 YSYEKL. The CDR3 is 13 residues long.

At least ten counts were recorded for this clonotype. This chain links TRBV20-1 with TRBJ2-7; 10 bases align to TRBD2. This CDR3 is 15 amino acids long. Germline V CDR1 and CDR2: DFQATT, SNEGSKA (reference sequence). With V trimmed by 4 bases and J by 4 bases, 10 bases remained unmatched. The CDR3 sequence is CSATGLAGDVYEQYF. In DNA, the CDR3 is TGCAGTGCTACCGGTCTAGCGGGAGATGTTTACGAGCAGTACTTC.